Following are 18 T cell receptor beta chains from one sample sequenced in a study of blood T cell repertoires in COVID-19. This table comes from immunoSEQ multiplex PCR, and its TCRdb copy is limited to in-frame clones, with some not included. The sample has approximately 170,000 clones, roughly 80% seen once. Sequencing was carried out using peripheral blood. All receptors come from an elderly woman with COVID-19, enrolled during active disease.

The chain carries TRBV5-4 and TRBJ2-3; D gene uncertain. Trimming removed 4 bases at V and 2 bases at J, with 11 bases between. CDR1 and CDR2 (germline): SGHNT, YYREEE (reference sequence). There are 14 residues in the CDR3. CDR3 bases: TGTGCCAGCAGCGAGGCAGAAGCCACAGATACGCAGTATTTT. Amino acids: CASSEAEATDTQYF.

The V and J genes are TRBV28 and TRBJ2-7; possible D gene TRBD1, 5 bases. Trimming pared 6 bases from V and 3 bases from J, leaving 12 bases between. The CDR3 has 13 residues. Germline V gene data show CDR1 as MDHEN and CDR2 as SYDVKM. Here the CDR3 reads CASSRSQGYEQYF. In DNA, the CDR3 is TGTGCCAGCAGCCGCAGCCAGGGCTACGAGCAGTACTTC.

The sample holds one count of this clone. The chain is built from TRBV7-8 and TRBJ1-2; D gene ambiguous. Germline CDR1 SGHVS, CDR2 FQNEAQ. Trimming pared 3 bases from V and 1 base from J, leaving 9 bases between. CDR3 length: 14 residues. The CDR3, as DNA: TGTGCCAGCAGCTTTACCGGGAGTAACTATGGCTACACCTTC. Its translation is CASSFTGSNYGYTF.

The sample holds a few counts of this clone. The gene calls are TRBV5-1 and TRBJ1-4, with 7 nucleotides matching TRBD1. The CDR3 loop spans 15 amino acids. V shed 0 bases, J shed 7 bases, and the junction held 6 bases outside the gene matches. CDR1 is SGHRS, CDR2 YFSETQ, per germline. CDR3: CASSLATGVAEKLFF. CDR3 sequence (DNA): TGCGCCAGCAGCTTGGCCACAGGGGTAGCTGAAAAACTGTTTTTT.

The chain joins TRBV5-1 to TRBJ2-7, with a weak D call TRBD2 (6 bases). CDR1 is SGHRS, CDR2 YFSETQ, per germline. The CDR3 extends over 13 amino acids. The V end was cut by 0 bases, the J end by 6 bases, with 10 bases between. This chain's CDR3 is CASSLVLGGEQYF. The CDR3 DNA is TGCGCCAGCAGCTTGGTTTTGGGGGGCGAGCAGTACTTC.

The V and J genes are TRBV18 and TRBJ1-2, with D possibly matching TRBD1 (5 bases). Trimming cost V 5 bases and J 0 bases, with 13 bases left between them. Germline V CDR1 and CDR2: KGHSH, LQKENI. This CDR3 comprises 15 residues. DNA of the CDR3: TGTGCCAGCTCAGGGCAGGGCCTGTCTAACTATGGCTACACCTTC. The encoded protein is CASSGQGLSNYGYTF.

The genes are TRBV13 and TRBJ1-5; TRBD1 is a possible D gene (5 bases). The germline V gene encodes CDR1 PRHDT and CDR2 FYEKMQ (reference sequence). There are 16 residues in the CDR3. V gave up 0 bases and J gave up 6 bases, with 15 bases separating them. This chain's CDR3 is CASSLGLIQGTQPQHF. The CDR3 nucleotides are TGTGCCAGCAGCTTAGGCCTAATCCAGGGTACTCAGCCCCAGCATTTT.

This chain links TRBV3-1 (or the pseudogene TRBV3-2) with TRBJ1-1; TRBD1 might be the D (5 bases). Germline loops: CDR1 LGHDT, CDR2 YNNKEL (reference sequence). CDR3 length equals 13 residues. Between the trimmed V and J ends, which lost 4 bases and 10 bases, there was a span of 16 bases. CDR3 DNA sequence: TGTGCCAGCAGCCCCCAAAGGGTGGGGGGAGCTTTCTTT. It yields the protein CASSPQRVGGAFF.

The chain uses TRBV7-8 and TRBJ1-1; 9 bases are a match to TRBD1. The CDR3 loop spans 16 amino acids. Trimming cost V 0 bases and J 7 bases; bases outside gene matches: 9. Germline-derived CDR1 and CDR2 are SGHVS and FQNEAQ. CDR3 amino acids: CASSLAAQGAASEAFF. As DNA, the CDR3 is TGTGCCAGCAGCTTAGCGGCACAGGGGGCGGCTAGTGAAGCTTTCTTT.

CDR3 sequence (DNA): TGTGCCAGCAGTGTGGTAGGGACAAACACCGGGGAGCTGTTTTTT. This codes for CASSVVGTNTGELFF. The rearrangement uses TRBV2 and TRBJ2-2; a possible D gene is TRBD1 (6 bases). The germline V and J ends were trimmed by 4 bases and 2 bases, with 11 bases remaining between them. The germline V gene has CDR1 SNHLY and CDR2 FYNNEI. The CDR3 totals 15 residues.

The chain uses TRBV5-6 and TRBJ1-6; D ambiguous. V dropped 3 bases and J dropped 5 bases, with 9 bases sitting between them. Per the germline V gene, CDR1 is SGHDT and CDR2 is YYEEEE. There are 14 residues in the CDR3. CDR3 amino acids: CASSWGGDNSPLHF. The DNA of the CDR3 is TGTGCCAGCAGCTGGGGAGGCGATAATTCACCCCTCCACTTT.

The chain carries TRBV5-4 and TRBJ1-1, with 7 bases that match TRBD1. The CDR3 consists of 13 residues. Germline V lookup: CDR1 SGHNT, CDR2 YYREEE (reference sequence). J was trimmed by 5 bases and V by 2 bases; bases with no gene match: 3. The CDR3 spells CASSFYRGTEAFF. In DNA, the CDR3 is TGTGCCAGCAGCTTTTACAGGGGAACTGAAGCTTTCTTT.

This rearrangement joins TRBV5-1 to TRBJ1-2; 8 nucleotides match TRBD1. V trimming: 0 bases; J trimming: 6 bases; junction bases outside the gene matches: 1. Germline V gives CDR1 SGHRS, CDR2 YFSETQ. This CDR3 comprises 13 residues. CDR3 amino acids: CASSLATGDGYTF. The CDR3 DNA reads as TGCGCCAGCAGCTTGGCGACAGGGGATGGCTACACCTTC.

The J gene is TRBJ1-3, the V gene TRBV6-1; D might be TRBD1 (5 bases). Trimming left V 4 bases short and J 3 bases short, with 19 bases between. This CDR3 has 17 amino acids. CDR1 is MNHNS and CDR2 is SASEGT in the germline V gene. The CDR3 reads CASSGILGLGGGNTIYF. The DNA of the CDR3 is TGTGCCAGCAGTGGTATATTGGGGCTAGGTGGTGGAAACACCATATATTTT.

The CDR3 protein is CASSFAGTGTGYTF. In DNA, the CDR3 is TGCGCCAGCAGCTTCGCCGGGACAGGGACCGGCTACACCTTC. V and J are TRBV5-1 and TRBJ1-2, with 9 bases matching TRBD1. The CDR3 has 14 amino acids. J lost 8 bases, V lost 2 bases, and 7 bases had no gene match. The germline V gene encodes CDR1 SGHRS and CDR2 YFSETQ.

The V gene is TRBV4-2, the J gene TRBJ2-1; 10 bases match TRBD2. Germline-derived CDR1 and CDR2 are LGHNA and YNFKEQ. V was pared by 3 bases and J by 7 bases, with 9 bases of the junction left unmatched. CDR3 length: 16 residues. The CDR3 sequence: CASSQNVGTSANEQFF. The DNA of the CDR3 is TGTGCCAGCAGCCAGAACGTGGGGACTAGCGCGAATGAGCAGTTCTTC.

CDR3 nucleotide sequence: TGCGCCAGCAGCCCCCCGGGGAGTGCGGGGTACAATGAGCAGTTCTTC. This translates into CASSPPGSAGYNEQFF. The chain recombines TRBV5-1 with TRBJ2-1; D might be TRBD2 (6 bases). Trimming took 4 bases from V and 4 from J, leaving 18 bases between them. The CDR3 length is 16 residues. Germline-derived CDR1 and CDR2 are SGHRS and YFSETQ.

V usage is TRBV7-3 and J usage is TRBJ2-3, with D maybe TRBD2 (6 bases). Germline V gene sequence: CDR1 SGHTA, CDR2 FQGTGA. There are 15 residues in the CDR3. The V end was cut by 1 base, the J end by 1 base, with 9 bases between. The CDR3 sequence is CASSLSGVGTDTQYF. CDR3 nucleotides: TGTGCCAGCAGCTTAAGCGGGGTCGGCACAGATACGCAGTATTTT.